The 29 T cell receptor beta chains in this list originate from one sample, sequenced in a study of blood T cells in healthy people across ages. Through a sample-barcoded 5' primer and a J-beta primer mix, a second PCR was run for roughly 7 to 12 cycles. TCRdb reprocessed the 5' RACE reads with MiXCR, giving one entry per CDR3 protein. The table has under 850,000 distinct CDR3 sequences, about 36% seen once. Sequencing was done on a sample of blood. All receptors come from a man aged 18 to 29 in good health.

Ten or more counts support this clonotype. The V and J genes are TRBV20-1 and TRBJ1-4; tentatively, D is TRBD1 (5 bases). The CDR3 has 16 residues. Germline lookup yields CDR1 DFQATT and CDR2 SNEGSKA (reference sequence). V was cut by 0 bases and J by 2 bases, with 13 bases left in between. The CDR3 nucleotides are TGCAGTGCTAGAGATCAGTCTCGACAGACTAATGAAAAACTGTTTTTT. It encodes CSARDQSRQTNEKLFF.

The V call is TRBV12-3 or TRBV12-4, the J call TRBJ1-4, with D hard to call. Trimming removed 1 base at V and 9 bases at J, with 3 bases between. CDR3 length: 11 residues. CDR3 coding DNA: TGTGCCAGCAGTTTAGGGAAAAAACTGTTTTTT. The encoded protein is CASSLGKKLFF.

This chain links TRBV7-2 with TRBJ1-1; D ambiguous. This CDR3 has 15 amino acids. V shed 1 base and J shed 1 base, with 10 bases lying between them. Germline V CDR1 and CDR2: SGHTA, FQGNSA. The CDR3 spells CASSLGFGENTEAFF. CDR3 in DNA: TGTGCCAGCAGCTTAGGGTTCGGCGAGAACACTGAAGCTTTCTTT.

This clonotype was seen a few times. The V call is TRBV20-1, the J call TRBJ1-3, with D unresolved. The CDR3 runs 14 residues. CDR1 DFQATT and CDR2 SNEGSKA come from the germline V gene (reference sequence). Trimming took 6 bases from V and 0 from J, leaving 12 bases between them. CDR3 bases: TGCAGTGCCGACTACGTGGGCTCTGGAAACACCATATATTTT. Translated: CSADYVGSGNTIYF.

There are a few counts of this clonotype. The rearrangement joins TRBV27 to TRBJ2-6; no clear D. Trimming took off 5 bases at V and 1 base at J, with 15 bases between the two ends. Germline-derived CDR1 and CDR2 are MNHEY and SMNVEV (reference sequence). The CDR3 loop spans 17 amino acids. The CDR3 DNA reads as TGTGCCAGCAGTCCTCAACCGCTGCTATCTGGGGCCAACGTCCTGACTTTC. Protein sequence: CASSPQPLLSGANVLTF. The whole variable domain, remainder taken from reference TRBV27 and TRBJ2-6, is EAQVTQNPRYLITVTGKKLTVTCSQNMNHEYMSWYRQDPGLGLRQIYYSMNVEVTDKGDVPEGYKVSRKEKRNFPLILESPSPNQTSLYFCASSPQPLLSGANVLTFGAGSRLTVL.

This clonotype has more than one count but fewer than ten. The V and J genes are TRBV25-1 and TRBJ1-1, with 9 bases matching TRBD1. V shed 5 bases, J shed 10 bases, and the junction held 5 bases outside the gene matches. The CDR3 spans 12 residues. Germline V gene data show CDR1 as MGHDK and CDR2 as SYGVNS. The CDR3 DNA reads TGTGCCAGCAGTACAGGGGGCGTTGTAGCTTTCTTT. This codes for CASSTGGVVAFF. The full variable domain, with the rest looked up from reference TRBV25-1 and TRBJ1-1, is EADIYQTPRYLVIGTGKKITLECSQTMGHDKMYWYQQDPGMELHLIHYSYGVNSTEKGDLSSESTVSRIRTEHFPLTLESARPSHTSQYLCASSTGGVVAFFGQGTRLTVV.

This clonotype was seen repeatedly, ten times or more. The V and J genes are TRBV12-3 or TRBV12-4 and TRBJ1-2; TRBD1 agrees at 7 bases. V shed 5 bases, J shed 8 bases, and the junction held 14 bases outside the gene matches. The CDR3 contains 15 residues. The CDR3: CASSPRGTVAQGYTF. CDR3 DNA: TGTGCCAGCAGTCCCCGCGGGACAGTGGCTCAGGGCTACACCTTC.

This clonotype has just a few counts. The rearrangement uses TRBV27 and TRBJ2-1; D not resolved. CDR1 is MNHEY and CDR2 is SMNVEV in the germline V gene (reference sequence). V shed 2 bases and J shed 3 bases, with 8 bases lying between them. The CDR3 covers 14 residues. The CDR3 reads CASSLAESYNEQFF. DNA for the CDR3: TGTGCCAGCAGTTTAGCTGAAAGCTACAATGAGCAGTTCTTC.

V usage is TRBV5-1 and J usage is TRBJ1-1; unclear D gene. V was trimmed by 4 bases and J by 1 base, leaving 8 bases between them. The germline V gene encodes CDR1 SGHRS and CDR2 YFSETQ. The CDR3 extends over 13 amino acids. CDR3 DNA sequence: TGCGCCAGCAGCCGGGCCAAGAACACTGAAGCTTTCTTT. It translates to CASSRAKNTEAFF.

J is TRBJ2-6 and V is TRBV5-1; D gene uncertain. In germline, CDR1 is SGHRS, CDR2 YFSETQ. The CDR3 is made up of 16 amino acids. V was shortened by 6 bases and J by 0 bases, with 13 bases between the two germline ends. CDR3 protein: CASTSMASSGANVLTF. The CDR3 nucleotides read TGCGCCAGCACATCGATGGCGAGCTCTGGGGCCAACGTCCTGACTTTC.

This clonotype has ten or more counts. The chain combines TRBV10-3 with TRBJ2-3; D call uncertain. CDR3 length: 14 amino acids. Germline CDR1 and CDR2: ENHRY and SYGVKD. Trimming took off 2 bases at V and 4 bases at J, with 10 bases between the two ends. The CDR3 sequence: CAISEGTAPDTQYF. The CDR3 DNA follows: TGTGCCATCAGTGAGGGTACGGCCCCAGATACGCAGTATTTT.

The chain links TRBV5-6 to TRBJ2-1; D perhaps matches TRBD1 (6 bases). Germline CDR1 SGHDT, CDR2 YYEEEE. V was pared by 4 bases and J by 10 bases, with 18 bases between. The CDR3 sequence is 14 residues long. The CDR3 DNA is TGTGCCAGCAGCGCCGGGACACGTAACTACGAGCAGTTCTTC. Translating gives CASSAGTRNYEQFF. Drawing the rest from reference TRBV5-6 and TRBJ2-1, the complete variable domain is DAGVTQSPTHLIKTRGQQVTLRCSPKSGHDTVSWYQQALGQGPQFIFQYYEEEERQRGNFPDRFSGHQFPNYSSELNVNALLLGDSALYLCASSAGTRNYEQFFGPGTRLTVL.

V is TRBV7-2 and J is TRBJ1-4, with 8 positions matching TRBD1. The CDR3 length is 13 residues. The germline CDR1 and CDR2 sequences are SGHTA and FQGNSA. V lost 5 bases, J lost 8 bases, and 4 bases stayed unmatched. CDR3 nucleotides: TGTGCCAGCAGCCGGGGGGACAGGGAAAAACTGTTTTTT. It specifies CASSRGDREKLFF.

J is TRBJ1-1 and V is TRBV5-4, with TRBD1 as a possible D gene (5 bases). Looked up from germline, CDR1 is SGHNT and CDR2 is YYREEE (reference sequence). V lost 4 bases and J lost 1, with 11 bases in between. The CDR3 has 14 amino acids. The DNA of the CDR3 is TGTGCCAGCAGCAGGGGACTGGCGAACACTGAAGCTTTCTTT. Residues: CASSRGLANTEAFF.

The V gene is TRBV4-2, the J gene TRBJ2-3, with a weak D call TRBD1 (6 bases). The germline V gene encodes CDR1 LGHNA and CDR2 YNFKEQ. The CDR3 runs to 15 residues. V shed 0 bases and J shed 3 bases, with 10 bases lying between them. CDR3 residues: CASSQDRTVTDTQYF. In DNA, the CDR3 is TGTGCCAGCAGCCAAGATAGGACAGTGACAGATACGCAGTATTTT.

V gene TRBV20-1 combines with J gene TRBJ1-1; possible D gene TRBD1, 5 bases. The CDR3 consists of 15 residues. CDR1 DFQATT and CDR2 SNEGSKA come from the germline V gene (reference sequence). V dropped 0 bases and J dropped 0 bases, with 11 bases sitting between them. This chain's CDR3 is CSARDRSGLNTEAFF. CDR3 nucleotides: TGCAGTGCTAGAGATCGCTCAGGGCTGAACACTGAAGCTTTCTTT.

This clonotype was observed a handful of times. The chain has TRBV28 and TRBJ1-1; a possible D gene is TRBD1 (5 bases). V shed 7 bases and J shed 1 base, with 10 bases lying between them. CDR3 length: 13 residues. Germline V gives CDR1 MDHEN, CDR2 SYDVKM. CDR3 in DNA: TGTGCCAGCACCTCGGGGCAGAACACTGAAGCTTTCTTT. The encoded protein is CASTSGQNTEAFF.

This clonotype was counted ten times or more. This chain uses TRBV15 with TRBJ2-4; 7 bases map to TRBD1. This CDR3 contains 18 residues. Germline assignment: CDR1 LNHNV and CDR2 YYDKDF (reference sequence). J lost 0 bases, V lost 0 bases, and 8 bases had no gene match. DNA for the CDR3: TGTGCCACCAGCAGAGATCGCCGGACAGGTAGAGCCAAAAACATTCAGTACTTC. Its protein product is CATSRDRRTGRAKNIQYF. Based on the CDR3 plus reference TRBV15 and TRBJ2-4, the full variable domain is DAMVIQNPRYQVTQFGKPVTLSCSQTLNHNVMYWYQQKSSQAPKLLFHYYDKDFNNEADTPDNFQSRRPNTSFCFLDIRSPGLGDTAMYLCATSRDRRTGRAKNIQYFGAGTRLSVL.

This clonotype was found a few times. The rearrangement joins TRBV20-1 to TRBJ2-5; 7 bases are a match to TRBD1. The CDR3 covers 14 residues. Germline V gene data show CDR1 as DFQATT and CDR2 as SNEGSKA (reference sequence). V lost 3 bases and J lost 11; bases outside the gene matches: 15. The CDR3 nucleotides are TGCAGTGCTAGTCGCGCAGGGGGAGTTTATGAGCAGTACTTC. It translates to CSASRAGGVYEQYF.

This clonotype was found a few times. CDR3 sequence reads: CASTGGGAAEAFF. The CDR3 nucleotides read TGTGCCAGCACCGGGGGGGGAGCGGCTGAAGCTTTCTTT. The gene calls are TRBV12-3 or TRBV12-4 and TRBJ1-1; D possibly corresponds to TRBD1 (5 bases). V was clipped by 7 bases and J by 6 bases, with 15 bases between them. The CDR3 consists of 13 residues.

The chain recombines TRBV13 with TRBJ1-1; possibly TRBD1 for D (6 bases). The length of the CDR3 is 16 residues. Trimming shortened V by 2 bases and J by 4 bases, and 17 bases separated the two germline ends. In germline, CDR1 is PRHDT, CDR2 FYEKMQ (reference sequence). The CDR3 bases are TGTGCCAGCAGCTTACCTGCACAGGGTCCGCTCACTGAAGCTTTCTTT. This codes for CASSLPAQGPLTEAFF. The whole variable domain, remainder taken from reference TRBV13 and TRBJ1-1, is AAGVIQSPRHLIKEKRETATLKCYPIPRHDTVYWYQQGPGQDPQFLISFYEKMQSDKGSIPDRFSAQQFSDYHSELNMSSLELGDSALYFCASSLPAQGPLTEAFFGQGTRLTVV.

The chain recombines TRBV12-3 or TRBV12-4 with TRBJ2-1, with 11 positions matching TRBD2. V lost 6 bases and J lost 7; bases outside the gene matches: 8. The CDR3 has 15 residues. The CDR3 DNA reads TGTGCCAGCAGAATTAGCGGGGGGGCCCGAAATGAGCAGTTCTTC. Translated, it gives CASRISGGARNEQFF.

V usage is TRBV5-4 and J usage is TRBJ2-3; D is possibly TRBD1 (6 bases). Per germline, CDR1 SGHNT and CDR2 YYREEE (reference sequence). V gave up 4 bases and J gave up 6 bases, with 15 bases separating them. The CDR3 extends over 14 amino acids. CDR3 coding DNA: TGTGCCAGCAGCACGGACAGCTCAGGGGATACGCAGTATTTT. It translates to CASSTDSSGDTQYF.

CDR3 bases: TGTGCCAGCAGCTTCGGGGGGCGCGGTCAGCCCCAGCATTTT. Residues: CASSFGGRGQPQHF. The V gene is TRBV7-2, the J gene TRBJ1-5, with D tentatively TRBD1 (6 bases). The CDR3 runs 14 residues. Germline V gene data show CDR1 as SGHTA and CDR2 as FQGNSA. V dropped 3 bases and J dropped 6 bases, with 12 bases sitting between them.

The V and J genes are TRBV12-3 or TRBV12-4 and TRBJ1-5; D uncertain. The CDR3 consists of 14 residues. V shed 5 bases and J shed 1 base, with 9 bases lying between them. Written as DNA, the CDR3 is TGTGCCAGCAGTGTTGGGCCCAGCAATCAGCCCCAGCATTTT. Translation gives CASSVGPSNQPQHF.

This clonotype came up once. With a much larger clone just one base away, this may be a read error. The rearrangement joins TRBV20-1 to TRBJ1-2; no reliable D call. Germline CDR1 and CDR2: DFQATT and SNEGSKA (reference sequence). This CDR3 is built from 14 residues. V gave up 0 bases and J gave up 4 bases, with 12 bases separating them. The CDR3 DNA follows: TGCAGTGCTAGAGATCCTGACCCAGTCTATGGCTACACCTTC. Protein product: CSARDPDPVYGYTF.

This sequence joins TRBV9 and TRBJ1-2, with 9 nucleotides matching TRBD1. Germline trimming cut 3 bases from V and 7 bases from J; bases unmatched to any gene: 7. CDR1 is SGDLS and CDR2 is YYNGEE in the germline V gene. This CDR3 contains 14 residues. CDR3: CASSATGGIGGYTF. CDR3 nucleotides: TGTGCCAGCAGCGCGACAGGGGGAATAGGTGGCTACACCTTC.

This chain joins TRBV7-2 and TRBJ2-3; 11 nucleotides align to TRBD2. The CDR3 runs 15 residues. The trim removed 6 bases at V and 8 bases at J, leaving 10 bases unmatched. Germline V lookup: CDR1 SGHTA, CDR2 FQGNSA. CDR3 protein: CASRPVLAGGGTQYF. CDR3 nucleotide sequence: TGTGCCAGCAGGCCTGTCCTAGCGGGGGGCGGTACGCAGTATTTT.

The rearrangement uses TRBV6-1 and TRBJ1-6; a possible D gene is TRBD1 (5 bases). The CDR3 totals 18 residues. Germline CDR1 reads MNHNS; CDR2 reads SASEGT. Deletions cut 5 bases from V and 7 bases from J, with 24 bases between. The CDR3 nucleotides are TGTGCCAGCAGTCCGGAACGGCGAGAGCAGGGCCGCAATTCACCCCTCCACTTT. Amino acids: CASSPERREQGRNSPLHF.